Listed here are 25 T cell receptor beta chains from one sample, sequenced in a study of chemoradiotherapy in HPV16-positive cancers. Here immunoSEQ multiplex PCR was the method, and the copy in TCRdb shows in-frame clones only, minus some. The sample lists approximately 3,000 clones, 86% seen once, with 9.8% in the top ten. Material: tumor tissue, obtained from a patient who underwent chemoradiotherapy. Source of these receptors: a human donor with HPV-associated anogenital cancer.

The chain is built from TRBV2 and TRBJ2-4; D might be TRBD2 (6 bases). Looked up from germline, CDR1 is SNHLY and CDR2 is FYNNEI. The length of the CDR3 is 15 residues. The germline V and J ends were trimmed by 7 bases and 0 bases, with 13 bases remaining between them. The CDR3 DNA reads as TGTGCCAGCATCTTTCAGGGACTAGCCAAAAACATTCAGTACTTC. It translates to CASIFQGLAKNIQYF.

The chain employs TRBV28 and TRBJ2-1; 11 nucleotides match TRBD2. CDR3 size: 14 residues. The V gene's germline CDR1 is MDHEN and CDR2 SYDVKM. V was clipped by 4 bases and J by 9 bases; unmatched bases: 5. Here the CDR3 DNA reads TGTGCCAGCAGTTATAGCGGGGGGGGGCGTGAGCAGTTCTTC. Encoded protein: CASSYSGGGREQFF.

The chain has TRBV9 and TRBJ2-3; 8 bases agree with TRBD1. The CDR3 is 16 residues long. Trimming cost V 7 bases and J 4 bases; bases outside gene matches: 14. From germline, CDR1 is SGDLS and CDR2 YYNGEE. The CDR3 sequence: CASSSTGTGGADTQYF. CDR3 DNA: TGTGCCAGCTCCTCAACCGGGACAGGCGGTGCAGATACGCAGTATTTT.

The CDR3 protein is CASSLGQGNEKLFF. As DNA, the CDR3 is TGCGCCAGCAGCCTGGGACAGGGTAATGAAAAACTGTTTTTT. This chain uses TRBV4-1 with TRBJ1-4; TRBD1 matches 9 bases. V dropped 4 bases and J dropped 4; count of bases not matched to a gene: 1. Germline V CDR1 and CDR2: MGHRA, YSYEKL. The CDR3 has 14 amino acids.

The rearrangement links TRBV21-1 to TRBJ2-5; TRBD1 is the table's D call and was not checked against the DNA. TRBV21-1 is a known pseudogene. CDR3 length: 14 amino acids. This CDR3 is CASFESTEQETQYF. The CDR3 nucleotides are TGTGCCAGCTTTGAGTCGACAGAACAAGAGACCCAGTACTTC.

This clone has only a few counts. V usage is TRBV7-8 and J usage is TRBJ1-1; a weak D match, TRBD1 (6 bases). Germline V gene sequence: CDR1 SGHVS, CDR2 FQNEAQ. This CDR3 spans 14 amino acids. The V and J ends lost 6 bases and 0 bases respectively, with 11 bases between them. The CDR3 here is CASSSGTLNTEAFF. In DNA, the CDR3 is TGTGCCAGCAGTTCCGGGACACTGAACACTGAAGCTTTCTTT.

The rearrangement joins TRBV6-6 to TRBJ2-3; 10 nucleotides agree with TRBD2. The length of the CDR3 is 16 residues. Per germline, CDR1 MNHNY and CDR2 SVGAGI (reference sequence). Trimming cost V 6 bases and J 2 bases; bases outside gene matches: 8. The CDR3 protein is CASRTLAGAATDTQYF. CDR3 nucleotides: TGTGCCAGCAGAACTCTAGCGGGGGCCGCCACAGATACGCAGTATTTT.

The rearrangement links TRBV28 to TRBJ1-4; 9 bases agree with TRBD1. Germline lookup yields CDR1 MDHEN and CDR2 SYDVKM. V was pared by 8 bases and J by 2 bases, with 24 bases of the junction left unmatched. The CDR3 sequence is 21 residues long. CDR3 sequence reads: CASFPAGTGMHSGMTNEKLFF. In nucleotides, the CDR3 is TGTGCCAGCTTCCCCGCCGGGACAGGGATGCATTCGGGAATGACTAATGAAAAACTGTTTTTT.

This chain joins TRBV2 and TRBJ1-6; 9 bases are a match to TRBD1. V gave up 6 bases and J gave up 13 bases; unmatched junction bases: 13. This CDR3 region has 15 residues. Germline V gene sequence: CDR1 SNHLY, CDR2 FYNNEI. The CDR3 nucleotides are TGTGCCAGCAGCAGAAACCGGGACAGGGATTTCCCCCTCCACTTT. It specifies CASSRNRDRDFPLHF.

The chain uses TRBV6-6 and TRBJ1-4, with D hard to call. CDR3 length equals 16 residues. Germline assignment: CDR1 MNHNY and CDR2 SVGAGI (reference sequence). The V and J ends lost 0 bases and 0 bases respectively, with 8 bases between them. CDR3 sequence: CASSYSQYSTNEKLFF. In nucleotides, the CDR3 is TGTGCCAGCAGTTACTCGCAGTATTCAACTAATGAAAAACTGTTTTTT.

This sequence joins TRBV5-1 and TRBJ1-2; D gene ambiguous. V lost 4 bases to trimming and J lost 7 bases, with 14 bases between them. The CDR3 is made up of 13 amino acids. The germline V gene encodes CDR1 SGHRS and CDR2 YFSETQ. The CDR3 is CASSPIGEAGYTF. Here the CDR3 DNA reads TGCGCCAGCAGCCCGATCGGGGAAGCTGGCTACACCTTC.

This rearrangement joins TRBV29-1 to TRBJ2-1; a weak D match, TRBD2 (5 bases). Between the trimmed V and J ends, which lost 5 bases and 8 bases, there was a span of 16 bases. Germline lookup yields CDR1 SQVTM and CDR2 ANQGSEA. The CDR3 totals 13 residues. CDR3 bases: TGCAGCGTTCTGGAGGTTCGGGGAGATGAGCAGTTCTTC. Encoded protein: CSVLEVRGDEQFF.

This clone has more than one count but fewer than ten. The V and J genes are TRBV7-3 and TRBJ2-2, with TRBD2 matching 8 bases. Germline-derived CDR1 and CDR2 are SGHTA and FQGTGA. This CDR3 has 18 amino acids. With V trimmed by 1 base and J by 4 bases, 11 bases remained unmatched. The CDR3 here is CASSLIGAQRGSTGELFF. The CDR3 region has the DNA TGTGCCAGCAGCTTAATAGGAGCCCAGCGGGGGTCCACCGGGGAGCTGTTTTTT.

This clone showed up just once. This chain uses TRBV9 with TRBJ1-4; unclear D gene. Germline CDR1 is SGDLS and CDR2 is YYNGEE. V was trimmed by 4 bases and J by 2 bases, leaving 18 bases between them. The CDR3 loop spans 17 amino acids. The CDR3 sequence: CASSPRVILGTNEKLFF. The CDR3 coding sequence is TGTGCCAGCAGCCCCCGAGTGATACTGGGGACTAATGAAAAACTGTTTTTT.

The chain employs TRBV7-6 and TRBJ1-2, with TRBD1 identical over 8 bases. This CDR3 comprises 14 residues. V trimming: 1 base; J trimming: 8 bases; junction bases outside the gene matches: 6. Germline lookup yields CDR1 SGHVS and CDR2 FNYEAQ. Written as DNA, the CDR3 is TGTGCCAGCAGCTTAGGAGGACAGGGTGGGGGCTACACCTTC. This translates into CASSLGGQGGGYTF.

This chain links TRBV6-5 with TRBJ1-1; D is perhaps TRBD1 (6 bases). Trimming took 2 bases from V and 5 from J, leaving 12 bases between them. The CDR3 length is 14 residues. Germline V lookup: CDR1 MNHEY, CDR2 SVGAGI. Here the CDR3 DNA reads TGTGCCAGCAGTTACGGGGGGCGCGGAACTGAAGCTTTCTTT. Its protein is CASSYGGRGTEAFF.

This chain links TRBV5-1 with TRBJ1-4; D ambiguous. V lost 6 bases and J 5 bases, leaving 11 bases between the germline ends. CDR3 length: 13 residues. Looked up from germline, CDR1 is SGHRS and CDR2 is YFSETQ. The CDR3 coding sequence is TGCGCCAGCAAACTCCCTCCGAATGAAAAACTGTTTTTT. Its translation: CASKLPPNEKLFF.

This chain connects TRBV9 to TRBJ2-2; 7 bases map to TRBD1. The CDR3 loop spans 15 amino acids. The germline CDR1 and CDR2 sequences are SGDLS and YYNGEE. Trimming at V came to 4 bases and at J to 4 bases, leaving 7 bases not matched to a gene. In DNA form, the CDR3 reads TGTGCCAGCAGCCGAGACAGGGCTGGCACCGGGGAGCTGTTTTTT. It is translated as CASSRDRAGTGELFF. The variable domain in full, completed from reference TRBV9 and TRBJ2-2, reads DSGVTQTPKHLITATGQRVTLRCSPRSGDLSVYWYQQSLDQGLQFLIQYYNGEERAKGNILERFSAQQFPDLHSELNLSSLELGDSALYFCASSRDRAGTGELFFGEGSRLTVL.

The rearrangement uses TRBV4-1 and TRBJ1-4; 8 nucleotides match TRBD1. Germline V gene sequence: CDR1 MGHRA, CDR2 YSYEKL. Trimming took 4 bases from V and 5 from J; bases not matched to a gene: 6. CDR3 size: 15 residues. The CDR3 loop reads CASSLVGTGNEKLFF. The CDR3 DNA reads TGCGCCAGCAGCCTCGTCGGGACAGGAAATGAAAAACTGTTTTTT.

V gene TRBV15 combines with J gene TRBJ2-1; TRBD2 matches 14 bases. The CDR3 is 18 amino acids. After removal of 1 base from V and 6 bases from J, the junction contained 8 bases not matched to a gene. Germline V gene lookup returns CDR1 LNHNV and CDR2 YYDKDF (reference sequence). The CDR3 loop is CATSRVPQTSGGANEQFF. The CDR3 region has the DNA TGTGCCACCAGCAGAGTCCCGCAGACTAGCGGGGGGGCCAATGAGCAGTTCTTC.

This rearrangement joins TRBV18 to TRBJ1-6; the match to TRBD1 covers 8 bases. The germline V gene encodes CDR1 KGHSH and CDR2 LQKENI. V shed 2 bases and J 10 bases; nucleotides not matched to a gene: 4. The CDR3 is 14 amino acids. The CDR3 loop reads CASSPEGQGSPLHF. In DNA form, the CDR3 reads TGTGCCAGCTCACCAGAAGGACAGGGATCACCCCTCCACTTT.

This clone was seen just once. The V gene is TRBV6-5, the J gene TRBJ2-7, with 8 bases that match TRBD1. The CDR3 length is 14 residues. Germline trimming cut 7 bases from V and 3 bases from J; bases unmatched to any gene: 8. Germline CDR1 and CDR2: MNHEY and SVGAGI. CDR3 amino acids: CASKIDRGLYEQYF. The CDR3 bases are TGTGCCAGCAAAATCGACAGGGGACTCTACGAGCAGTACTTC.

The rearrangement uses TRBV28 and TRBJ2-5; 9 bases align to TRBD1. The J segment lost 2 bases and the V segment lost 3 bases, leaving 10 bases of the junction unmatched. The CDR3 contains 17 residues. Germline CDR1 reads MDHEN; CDR2 reads SYDVKM. Written as DNA, the CDR3 is TGTGCCAGCAGTTTTGCCTCCGGGACAGGGTATCAAGAGACCCAGTACTTC. Residues: CASSFASGTGYQETQYF.

This clone appeared once. The chain carries TRBV10-2 and TRBJ2-2; the D gene is possibly TRBD1 (5 bases). The germline gives CDR1 WSHSY, CDR2 SAAADI. The germline V and J ends were trimmed by 3 bases and 4 bases, with 9 bases remaining between them. The CDR3 has 14 residues. Written as DNA, the CDR3 is TGCGCCAGCAGTGACGCCAGGGCCACCGGGGAGCTGTTTTTT. It yields the protein CASSDARATGELFF.

This clone has just one count. The J gene is TRBJ2-3, the V gene TRBV7-3, with 12 bases fitting TRBD2. The CDR3 is 15 residues long. V dropped 4 bases and J dropped 3; count of bases not matched to a gene: 2. In germline, CDR1 is SGHTA, CDR2 FQGTGA. The chain's CDR3 is CASSSGLAGTDTQYF. CDR3 coding DNA: TGTGCCAGCAGCTCCGGACTAGCGGGGACAGATACGCAGTATTTT.